This T cell receptor (beta chain) was obtained from a study of blood T cell repertoires in COVID-19. The wider study: Samples came from the United States, Italy and Spain, spanning acute and convalescent COVID-19.

Per the authors' pipeline: Estimated nucleated cell counts came from reference gene primer amplification. The table came from immunoSEQ multiplex PCR; TCRdb's copy has only in-frame clones and leaves some out. That table supplies the V and J calls and clone size; D and trimming were determined from the DNA. The table records a few hundred thousand clones, about 85% of them present only once. The CDR3 runs to 16 residues. Germline CDR1 reads PRHDT; CDR2 reads FYEKMQ (reference sequence). Germline trimming cut 0 bases from V and 2 bases from J; bases unmatched to any gene: 7. The gene calls are TRBV13 and TRBJ2-7, with TRBD1 matching 7 bases. Sequenced sample: peripheral blood. This TCR was sampled from a man in his 70s with acute or convalescent COVID-19. CDR3 DNA sequence: TGTGCCAGCAGCTTAGGGAGGGGGACAGTCCCCTACGAGCAGTACTTC. This gives the protein CASSLGRGTVPYEQYF.